Sequencing of this TCR beta chain was carried out in a study of blood T cell repertoires in COVID-19. Study as a whole: The United States, Italy and Spain provided the acute and convalescent COVID-19 samples.

Clones were read by immunoSEQ multiplex PCR, and TCRdb kept only the in-frame ones, dropping some. Of about 150,000 clones in the sample, around nine tenths are singletons; the top ten hold approximately 2.3%. The ends lost 2 bases at V and 2 bases at J; junction bases unmatched: 4. The CDR3 has 16 amino acids. Looked up from germline, CDR1 is SGHRS and CDR2 is YFSETQ. The rearrangement uses TRBV5-1 and TRBJ2-3, with 11 nucleotides matching TRBD2. The sample comprised peripheral blood. This TCR was recovered from a woman aged 65 to 85 with acute or convalescent COVID-19. In DNA form, the CDR3 reads TGCGCCAGCAGCTTCTCTAGCGGGGGGAACACAGATACGCAGTATTTT. This translates into CASSFSSGGNTDTQYF.